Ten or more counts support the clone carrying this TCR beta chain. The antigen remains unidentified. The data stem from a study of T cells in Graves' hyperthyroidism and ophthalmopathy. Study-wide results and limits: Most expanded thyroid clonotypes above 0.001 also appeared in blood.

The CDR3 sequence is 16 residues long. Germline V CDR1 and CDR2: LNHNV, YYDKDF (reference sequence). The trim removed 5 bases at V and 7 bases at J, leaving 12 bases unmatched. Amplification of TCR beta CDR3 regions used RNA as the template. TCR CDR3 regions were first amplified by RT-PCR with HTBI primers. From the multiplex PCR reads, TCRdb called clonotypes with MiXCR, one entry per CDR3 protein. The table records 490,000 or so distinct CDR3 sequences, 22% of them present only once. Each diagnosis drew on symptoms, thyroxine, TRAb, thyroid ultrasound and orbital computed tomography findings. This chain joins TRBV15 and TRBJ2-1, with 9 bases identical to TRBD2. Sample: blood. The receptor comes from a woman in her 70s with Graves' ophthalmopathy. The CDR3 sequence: CATSVMLSGRPNEQFF. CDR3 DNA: TGTGCCACCAGCGTGATGCTCAGCGGGAGGCCAAATGAGCAGTTCTTC.